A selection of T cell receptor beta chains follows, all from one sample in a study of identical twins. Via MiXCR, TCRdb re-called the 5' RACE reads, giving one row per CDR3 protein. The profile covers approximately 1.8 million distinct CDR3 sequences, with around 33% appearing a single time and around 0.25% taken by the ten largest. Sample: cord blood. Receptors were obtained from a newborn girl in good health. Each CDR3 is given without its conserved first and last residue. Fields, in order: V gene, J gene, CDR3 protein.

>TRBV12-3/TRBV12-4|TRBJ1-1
ASSLGPLTNTEAF
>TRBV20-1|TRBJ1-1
SARGVAF
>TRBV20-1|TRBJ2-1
SARAARGQF
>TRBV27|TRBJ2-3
ASSFSRGPRRGTDTQY
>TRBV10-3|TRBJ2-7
AISEYTGSSYEQY
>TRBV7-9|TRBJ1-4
ASSLPTGTLF
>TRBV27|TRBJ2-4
ASSFLGGTKNIQY
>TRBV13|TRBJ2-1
ASSRPTSITYNEQF
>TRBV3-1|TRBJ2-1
ASSQGLVIPEQF
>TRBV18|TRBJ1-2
ASSSSMDGYT
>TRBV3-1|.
ASSQVSRGGYEQY
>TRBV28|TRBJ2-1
ASRPTSGRINEQF
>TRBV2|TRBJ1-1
AIPVGSSSTEAF
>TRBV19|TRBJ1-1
ASSTFKGQGDTEAF
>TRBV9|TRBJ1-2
ASSGGREGGYT
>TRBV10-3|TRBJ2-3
AISVGGKGTDTQY
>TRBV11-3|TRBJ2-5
ASSTRGDSSQETQY
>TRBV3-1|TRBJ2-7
ASSRSPPYEQY
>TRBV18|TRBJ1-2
ASSLPGQGLYGYT
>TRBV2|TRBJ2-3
ASSGPTGCTDTQY
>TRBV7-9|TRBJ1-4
ASSSSGEKLF
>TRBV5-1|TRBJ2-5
ASSLVLVARYNEQY
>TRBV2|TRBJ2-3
ASSEEGQTVDTQY
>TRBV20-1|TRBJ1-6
SASQRPNSPLH
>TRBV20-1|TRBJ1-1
SARDLEAF
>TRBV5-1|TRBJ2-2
ASSTRPNTGELF
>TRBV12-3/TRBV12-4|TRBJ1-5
ASAAGNQPQH
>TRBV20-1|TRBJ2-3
SASSQGPYTQY
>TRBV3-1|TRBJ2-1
ASTPRGSSYNEQF
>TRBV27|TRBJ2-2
ASSSAGRSTGELF
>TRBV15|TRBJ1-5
ATSRRDRNQPQH
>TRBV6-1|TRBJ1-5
ASSAYRGGNQPQH
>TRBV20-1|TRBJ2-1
SAEPQGNEQF
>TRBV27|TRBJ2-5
ASSPRQEKKTQY
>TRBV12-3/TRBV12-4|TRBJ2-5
ASSVFTGGETQY
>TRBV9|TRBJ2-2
ASSVPPGLSNTGELF
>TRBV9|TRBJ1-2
ASSVQGSNYGYT
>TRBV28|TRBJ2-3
ASSTGSADTQY
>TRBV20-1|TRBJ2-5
SARTSAHQETQY
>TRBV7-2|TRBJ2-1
ASSLVAGLGHNEQF
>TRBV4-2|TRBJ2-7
ASSQDTSVGVRNEQY
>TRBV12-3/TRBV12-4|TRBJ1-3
ASSETGGASGNTIY
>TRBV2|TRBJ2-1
ASRLGTSSSYNEQF
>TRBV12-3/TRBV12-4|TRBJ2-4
ASTHVGSALAKNIQY
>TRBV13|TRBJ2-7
ASSLEELNPYEQY
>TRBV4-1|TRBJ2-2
ASSQAWGAPPGELF
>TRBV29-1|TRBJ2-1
SVPTETSGAGPSANNGQF
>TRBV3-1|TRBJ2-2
ASSQVGATRELF
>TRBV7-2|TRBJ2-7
ASSLDMGRYEQY
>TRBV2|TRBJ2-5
ASSERPSGLLKETQY
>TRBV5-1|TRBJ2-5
ASSWGTGGPETQY
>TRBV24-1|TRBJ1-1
ATNPGPRFEAS